This TCR beta chain was identified during a study of T-cell reconstitution after alpha-beta-depleted transplantation in children. Findings and caveats of the study: Certain patients had high TCRbeta diversity at day 60, and it came from recipient T cells and thymic progenitors that survived. Two months or so post-transplant, alpha-beta T cells reportedly derived from several hundred expanded graft clones.

This clonotype was recorded at least ten times. Its antigen is undetermined. CDR1 and CDR2 from the germline V gene are MDHEN and SYDVKM. The CDR3 is 16 residues long. Trimming took 4 bases from V and 7 from J; bases not matched to a gene: 11. TCRbeta library preparation incorporated unique molecular identifiers. TCRdb independently ran MiXCR on the PCR reads; one entry per CDR3 protein. The data hold 130,000 to 150,000 distinct CDR3 sequences, with more than 8% observed a single time. The starting material was PBMCs, mostly from graft donor cells, obtained 180 days after TCRalphabeta/CD19-depleted stem cell transplant. This rearrangement joins TRBV28 to TRBJ2-1; TRBD2 agrees at 9 bases. This clonotype was sampled from a female patient between 2 and 15 years old who had a stem cell transplant for congenital amegakaryocytic thrombocytopenia, so the T cells may come from the graft donor. The CDR3 DNA is TGTGCCAGCAGTTCAGAGACTAGCGGCCGATGGAATGAGCAGTTCTTC. Translating gives CASSSETSGRWNEQFF.